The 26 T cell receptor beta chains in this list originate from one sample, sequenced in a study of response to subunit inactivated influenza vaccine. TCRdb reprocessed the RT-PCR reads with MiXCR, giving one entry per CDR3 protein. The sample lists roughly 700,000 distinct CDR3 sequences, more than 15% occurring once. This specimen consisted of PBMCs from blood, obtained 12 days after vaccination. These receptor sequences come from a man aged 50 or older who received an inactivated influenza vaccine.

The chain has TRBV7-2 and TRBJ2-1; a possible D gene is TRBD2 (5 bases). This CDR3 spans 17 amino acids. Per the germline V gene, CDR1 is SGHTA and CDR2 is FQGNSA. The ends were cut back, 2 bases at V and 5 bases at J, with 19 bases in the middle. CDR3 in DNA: TGTGCCAGCAGCTTACCCGCGGACTCAAGTCACCACAATGAGCAGTTCTTC. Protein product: CASSLPADSSHHNEQFF.

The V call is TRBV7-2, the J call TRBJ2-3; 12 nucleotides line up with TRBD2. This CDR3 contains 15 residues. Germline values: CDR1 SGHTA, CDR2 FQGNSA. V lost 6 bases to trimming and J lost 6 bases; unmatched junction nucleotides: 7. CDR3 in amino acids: CASRNLAGGPDTQYF. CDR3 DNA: TGTGCCAGCAGAAACCTAGCGGGGGGGCCGGATACGCAGTATTTT.

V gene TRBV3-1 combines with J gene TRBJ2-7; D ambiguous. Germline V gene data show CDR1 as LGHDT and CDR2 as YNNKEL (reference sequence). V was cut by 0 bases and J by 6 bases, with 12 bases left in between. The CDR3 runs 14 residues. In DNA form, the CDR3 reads TGTGCCAGCAGCCAAGAGATTTTGGTAGGCGAGCAGTACTTC. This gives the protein CASSQEILVGEQYF.

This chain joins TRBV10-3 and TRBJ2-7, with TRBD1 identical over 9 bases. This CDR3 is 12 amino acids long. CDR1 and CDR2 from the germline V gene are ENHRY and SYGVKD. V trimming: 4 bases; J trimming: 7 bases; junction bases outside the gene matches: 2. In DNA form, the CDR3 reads TGTGCCATCAGTGGCGGACAGGGGGAGCAGTACTTC. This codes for CAISGGQGEQYF.

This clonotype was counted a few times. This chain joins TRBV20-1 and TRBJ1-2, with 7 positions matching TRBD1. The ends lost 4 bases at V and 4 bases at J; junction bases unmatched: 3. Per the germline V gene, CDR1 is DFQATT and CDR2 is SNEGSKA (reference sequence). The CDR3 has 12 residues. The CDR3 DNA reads TGCAGTGCTACAGGGGGTATCTATGGCTACACCTTC. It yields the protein CSATGGIYGYTF.

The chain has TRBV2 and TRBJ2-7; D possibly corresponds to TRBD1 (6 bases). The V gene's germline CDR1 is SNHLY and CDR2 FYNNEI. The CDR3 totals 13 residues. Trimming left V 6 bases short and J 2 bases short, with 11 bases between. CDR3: CASRSGQTYEQYF. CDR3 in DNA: TGTGCCAGCAGATCGGGACAAACCTACGAGCAGTACTTC.

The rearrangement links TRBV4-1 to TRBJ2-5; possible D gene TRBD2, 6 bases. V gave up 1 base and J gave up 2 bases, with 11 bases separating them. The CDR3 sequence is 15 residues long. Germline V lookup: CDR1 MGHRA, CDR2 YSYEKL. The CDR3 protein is CASSQAGTAQETQYF. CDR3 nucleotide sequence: TGCGCCAGCAGCCAAGCGGGGACTGCACAAGAGACCCAGTACTTC.

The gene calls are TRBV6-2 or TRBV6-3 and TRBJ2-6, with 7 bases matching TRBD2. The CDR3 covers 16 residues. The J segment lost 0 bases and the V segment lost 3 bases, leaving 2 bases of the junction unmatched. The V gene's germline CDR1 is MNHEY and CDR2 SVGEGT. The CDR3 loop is CASSYERDSGANVLTF. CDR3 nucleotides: TGTGCCAGCAGTTATGAGCGGGACTCTGGGGCCAACGTCCTGACTTTC.

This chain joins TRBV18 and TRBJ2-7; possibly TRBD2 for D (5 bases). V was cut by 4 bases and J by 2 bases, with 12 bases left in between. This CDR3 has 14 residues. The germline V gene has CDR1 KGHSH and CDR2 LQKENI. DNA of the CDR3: TGTGCCAGCTCACTGTTGGGAGTTCCCTACGAGCAGTACTTC. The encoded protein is CASSLLGVPYEQYF.

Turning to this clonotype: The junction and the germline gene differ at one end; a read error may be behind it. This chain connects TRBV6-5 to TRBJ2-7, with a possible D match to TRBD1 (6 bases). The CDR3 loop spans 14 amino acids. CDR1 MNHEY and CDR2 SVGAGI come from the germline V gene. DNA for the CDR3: TGTGCCAGCAGCTATACAGGGAGCTCCTACGAGCAGTACTTT. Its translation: CASSYTGSSYEQYF.

The CDR3 loop is CASSAQPQAGQETQYF. The DNA of the CDR3 is TGCGCCAGCAGCGCCCAACCACAGGCGGGGCAAGAGACCCAGTACTTC. This sequence joins TRBV5-1 and TRBJ2-5; possibly TRBD2 for D (6 bases). The CDR3 length is 16 residues. The germline gives CDR1 SGHRS, CDR2 YFSETQ. Trimming took off 4 bases at V and 2 bases at J, with 18 bases between the two ends.

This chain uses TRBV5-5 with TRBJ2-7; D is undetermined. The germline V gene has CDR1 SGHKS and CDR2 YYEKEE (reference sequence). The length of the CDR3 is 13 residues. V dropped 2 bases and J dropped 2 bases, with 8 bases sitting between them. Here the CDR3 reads CASSFILTYEQYF. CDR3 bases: TGTGCCAGCAGCTTCATCTTAACCTACGAGCAGTACTTC. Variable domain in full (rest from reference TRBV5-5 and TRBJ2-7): DAGVTQSPTHLIKTRGQQVTLRCSPISGHKSVSWYQQVLGQGPQFIFQYYEKEERGRGNFPDRFSARQFPNYSSELNVNALLLGDSALYLCASSFILTYEQYFGPGTRLTVT.

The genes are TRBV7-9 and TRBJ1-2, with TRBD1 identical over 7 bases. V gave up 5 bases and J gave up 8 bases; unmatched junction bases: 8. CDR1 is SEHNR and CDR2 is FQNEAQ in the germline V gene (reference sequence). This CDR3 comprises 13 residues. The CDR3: CASSPRDRGGYTF. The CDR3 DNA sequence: TGTGCCAGCAGCCCGCGGGACAGAGGGGGCTACACCTTC.

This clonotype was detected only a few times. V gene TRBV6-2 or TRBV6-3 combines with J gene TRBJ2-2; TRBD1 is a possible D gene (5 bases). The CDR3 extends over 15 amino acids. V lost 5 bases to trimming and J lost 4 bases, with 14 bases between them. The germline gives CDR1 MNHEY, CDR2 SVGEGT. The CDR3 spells CASSQGNLGTGELFF. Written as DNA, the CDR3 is TGTGCCAGCAGTCAGGGAAACTTGGGCACCGGGGAGCTGTTTTTT.

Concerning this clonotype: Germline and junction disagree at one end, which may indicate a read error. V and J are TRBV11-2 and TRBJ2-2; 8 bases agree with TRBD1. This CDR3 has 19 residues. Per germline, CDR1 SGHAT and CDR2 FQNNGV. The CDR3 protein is CASSLTGQVLVPNTGDLFF. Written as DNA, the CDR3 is TGTGCCAGCAGCCTTACGGGACAGGTCCTTGTTCCGAACACCGGGGATCTGTTTTTT.

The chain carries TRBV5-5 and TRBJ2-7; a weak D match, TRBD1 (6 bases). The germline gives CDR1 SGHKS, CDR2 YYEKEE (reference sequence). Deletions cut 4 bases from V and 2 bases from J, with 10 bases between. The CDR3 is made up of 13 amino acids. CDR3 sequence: CASSGWDTYEQYF. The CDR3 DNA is TGTGCCAGCAGCGGATGGGACACCTACGAGCAGTACTTC.

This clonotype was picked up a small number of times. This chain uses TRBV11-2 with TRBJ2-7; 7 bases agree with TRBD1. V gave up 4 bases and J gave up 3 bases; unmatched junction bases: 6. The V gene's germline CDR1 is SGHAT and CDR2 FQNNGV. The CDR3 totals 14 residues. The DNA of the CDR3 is TGTGCCAGCAGCTACGACAGGGTGTACTACGAGCAGTACTTC. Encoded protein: CASSYDRVYYEQYF.

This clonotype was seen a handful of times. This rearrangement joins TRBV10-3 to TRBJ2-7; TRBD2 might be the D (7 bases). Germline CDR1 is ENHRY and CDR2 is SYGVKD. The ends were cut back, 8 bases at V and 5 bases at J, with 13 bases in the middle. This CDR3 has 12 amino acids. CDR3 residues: CAIARGGDEQYF. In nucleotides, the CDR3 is TGTGCCATCGCTAGAGGGGGGGACGAGCAGTACTTC.

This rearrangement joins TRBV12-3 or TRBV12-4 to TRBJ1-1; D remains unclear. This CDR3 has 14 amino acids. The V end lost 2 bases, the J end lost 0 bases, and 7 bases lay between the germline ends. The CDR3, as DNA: TGTGCCAGCAGTTTAACCGCTATGAACACTGAAGCTTTCTTT. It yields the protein CASSLTAMNTEAFF.

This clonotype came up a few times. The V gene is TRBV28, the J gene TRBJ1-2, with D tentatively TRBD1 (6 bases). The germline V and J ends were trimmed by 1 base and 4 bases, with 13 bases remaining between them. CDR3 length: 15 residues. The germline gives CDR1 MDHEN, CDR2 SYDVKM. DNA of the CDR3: TGTGCCAGCAGTTTATTACCCCGAGGGGGCTATGGCTACACCTTC. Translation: CASSLLPRGGYGYTF.

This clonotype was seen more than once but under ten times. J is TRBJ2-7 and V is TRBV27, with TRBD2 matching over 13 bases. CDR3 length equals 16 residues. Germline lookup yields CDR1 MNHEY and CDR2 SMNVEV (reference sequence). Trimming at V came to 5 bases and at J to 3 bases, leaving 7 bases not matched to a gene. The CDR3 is CASSPLGLAGNYEQYF. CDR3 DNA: TGTGCCAGCAGTCCACTGGGACTAGCGGGAAACTACGAGCAGTACTTC.

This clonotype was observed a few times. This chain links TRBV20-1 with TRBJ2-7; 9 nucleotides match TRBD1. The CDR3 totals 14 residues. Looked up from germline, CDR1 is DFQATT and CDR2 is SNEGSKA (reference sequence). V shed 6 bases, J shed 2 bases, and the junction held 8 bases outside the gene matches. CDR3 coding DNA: TGCAGTGCCCGGGGGACAGGGTCGACCTACGAGCAGTACTTC. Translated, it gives CSARGTGSTYEQYF.

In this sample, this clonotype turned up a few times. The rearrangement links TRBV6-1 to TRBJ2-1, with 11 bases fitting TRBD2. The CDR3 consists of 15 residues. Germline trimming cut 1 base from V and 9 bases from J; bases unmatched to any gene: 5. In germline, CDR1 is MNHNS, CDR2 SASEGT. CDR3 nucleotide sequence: TGTGCCAGCAGTGAAGAACTACTAGCGGGAGTTGAGCAGTTCTTC. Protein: CASSEELLAGVEQFF.

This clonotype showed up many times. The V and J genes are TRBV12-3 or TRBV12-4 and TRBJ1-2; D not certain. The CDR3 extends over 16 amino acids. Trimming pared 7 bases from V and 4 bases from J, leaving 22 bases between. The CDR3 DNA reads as TGTGCCAGCAATCCTCCAGACCGAGATAACGGCTATGGCTACACCTTC. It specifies CASNPPDRDNGYGYTF.

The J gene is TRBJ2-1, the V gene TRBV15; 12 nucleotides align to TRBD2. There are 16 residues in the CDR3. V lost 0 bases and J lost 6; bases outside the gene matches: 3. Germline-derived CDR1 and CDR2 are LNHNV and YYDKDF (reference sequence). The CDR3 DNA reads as TGTGCCACCAGCAGAGACCCTAGCGGGAGGGTCAATGAGCAGTTCTTC. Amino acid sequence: CATSRDPSGRVNEQFF.

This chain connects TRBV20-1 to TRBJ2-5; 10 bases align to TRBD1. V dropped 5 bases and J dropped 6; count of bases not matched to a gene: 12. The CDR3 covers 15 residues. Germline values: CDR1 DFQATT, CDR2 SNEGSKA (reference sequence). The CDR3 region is CSALVGDRGWQTQYF. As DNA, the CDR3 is TGCAGTGCTCTCGTGGGGGACAGGGGATGGCAGACCCAGTACTTC.